These 13 T cell receptor beta chains were all obtained from the same sample, sequenced in a study of blood T cell repertoires in COVID-19 (dated by TCRdb to 2019 to 2021). Library method: the immunoSEQ multiplex PCR assay. TCRdb's version of the immuneACCESS table is confined to in-frame rearrangements and falls short of the full clone set. An unresolved V gene accounts for under half of the shortfall where checked; the remainder is of unknown origin. The sample data list tens of thousands of clones, and around 85% of these were observed just once. The ten largest clones take up roughly 14% of the sample. Sample: peripheral blood. Receptors were obtained from a human donor in a cohort sampled during active COVID-19.

This chain joins TRBV19 and TRBJ1-2, with 12 bases aligning to TRBD1. Germline values: CDR1 LNHDA, CDR2 SQIVND (reference sequence). The V gene end was trimmed by 3 bases and the J gene end by 7 bases; junction bases not matched to a gene: 15. The CDR3 extends over 18 amino acids. DNA for the CDR3: TGTGCCAGTAGTATCCTCACCGGGACAGGGGGCGGATGGTCTGGCTACACCTTC. Translated: CASSILTGTGGGWSGYTF. Based on the CDR3 plus reference TRBV19 and TRBJ1-2, the full variable domain is DGGITQSPKYLFRKEGQNVTLSCEQNLNHDAMYWYRQDPGQGLRLIYYSQIVNDFQKGDIAEGYSVSREKKESFPLTVTSAQKNPTAFYLCASSILTGTGGGWSGYTFGSGTRLTVV.

This clone was observed a single time. The genes are TRBV28 and TRBJ1-1, with a weak D call TRBD1 (6 bases). The length of the CDR3 is 15 residues. Trimming pared 3 bases from V and 5 bases from J, leaving 16 bases between. Germline values: CDR1 MDHEN, CDR2 SYDVKM. The CDR3 sequence is CASSFGTWQVTEAFF. The CDR3 DNA follows: TGTGCCAGCAGTTTTGGGACATGGCAAGTGACTGAAGCTTTCTTT.

This clone was picked up one time. J is TRBJ2-6 and V is TRBV7-9; TRBD1 is a possible D gene (5 bases). The CDR3 has 15 amino acids. The V end was cut by 5 bases, the J end by 1 base, with 9 bases between. The germline V gene has CDR1 SEHNR and CDR2 FQNEAQ (reference sequence). CDR3 DNA: TGTGCCAGCAGCCCCCCAGGGTCTGGGGCCAACGTCCTGACTTTC. Translation gives CASSPPGSGANVLTF.

The chain is built from TRBV6-6 and TRBJ2-1; 7 bases fit TRBD2. Germline CDR1 is MNHNY and CDR2 is SVGAGI (reference sequence). V dropped 7 bases and J dropped 3; count of bases not matched to a gene: 9. There are 15 residues in the CDR3. Written as DNA, the CDR3 is TGTGCCAGCATGGGGGGAGGGCCGATCTACAATGAGCAGTTCTTC. It encodes CASMGGGPIYNEQFF.

This sequence joins TRBV9 and TRBJ2-7, with a possible D match to TRBD2 (6 bases). Deletions cut 4 bases from V and 6 bases from J, with 17 bases between. There are 14 residues in the CDR3. CDR1 and CDR2 from the germline V gene are SGDLS and YYNGEE. The CDR3 region has the DNA TGTGCCAGCAGCCCTCCCGGGGGAAGCGTCGAGCAGTACTTC. Its protein product is CASSPPGGSVEQYF.

The chain employs TRBV30 and TRBJ2-7, with 7 positions matching TRBD2. Per germline, CDR1 GTSNPN and CDR2 SVGIG (reference sequence). The trim removed 5 bases at V and 4 bases at J, leaving 14 bases unmatched. The CDR3 is made up of 15 amino acids. This CDR3 reads CAWQVGLAVHYEQYF. For the CDR3, the DNA is TGTGCCTGGCAGGTCGGGCTAGCGGTTCATTACGAGCAGTACTTC.

The chain joins TRBV19 to TRBJ2-5, with 7 nucleotides matching TRBD1. Germline V gene lookup returns CDR1 LNHDA and CDR2 SQIVND (reference sequence). The V gene end was trimmed by 1 base and the J gene end by 2 bases; junction bases not matched to a gene: 10. This CDR3 has 17 amino acids. CDR3 bases: TGTGCCAGTAGTATAGTGGGCAGGGGGAGAACACAAGAGACCCAGTACTTC. Its protein product is CASSIVGRGRTQETQYF.

V is TRBV5-1 and J is TRBJ1-5; TRBD1 aligns across 7 bases. With V trimmed by 1 base and J by 4 bases, 2 bases remained unmatched. The germline V gene encodes CDR1 SGHRS and CDR2 YFSETQ. The CDR3 consists of 14 residues. CDR3: CASSLQGGNQPQHF. The CDR3, as DNA: TGCGCCAGCAGCTTGCAGGGGGGAAATCAGCCCCAGCATTTT.

This clone was observed a few times. The rearrangement uses TRBV11-2 and TRBJ2-2, with 8 bases matching TRBD2. The CDR3 is 18 amino acids. The V gene end was trimmed by 5 bases and the J gene end by 5 bases; junction bases not matched to a gene: 16. Germline V CDR1 and CDR2: SGHAT, FQNNGV. The CDR3 DNA follows: TGTGCCAGCAGCCTCCCCAGGTGGGCTAGCGGGTGGACCGGGGAGCTGTTTTTT. Encoded protein: CASSLPRWASGWTGELFF.

CDR3 in DNA: TGTGCCAGCAGCCTTCTGTCGGGAGTAGAGACCCAGTACTTC. Its protein is CASSLLSGVETQYF. The chain employs TRBV6-6 and TRBJ2-5; tentative D call: TRBD2 (6 bases). V lost 6 bases, J lost 4 bases, and 15 bases lay in between. Germline CDR1 reads MNHNY; CDR2 reads SVGAGI (reference sequence). The CDR3 spans 14 residues.

The CDR3 loop reads CASSVEGQGYEQYF. The CDR3 nucleotides are TGTGCCAGCAGCGTAGAGGGACAGGGGTACGAGCAGTACTTC. This chain connects TRBV9 to TRBJ2-7; TRBD1 matches 10 bases. V trimming: 0 bases; J trimming: 4 bases; junction bases outside the gene matches: 1. Germline V gene data show CDR1 as SGDLS and CDR2 as YYNGEE. This CDR3 region has 14 residues. The entire variable domain, with the rest obtained from reference TRBV9 and TRBJ2-7, is as follows: DSGVTQTPKHLITATGQRVTLRCSPRSGDLSVYWYQQSLDQGLQFLIQYYNGEERAKGNILERFSAQQFPDLHSELNLSSLELGDSALYFCASSVEGQGYEQYFGPGTRLTVT.

The genes are TRBV5-1 and TRBJ1-3; D is ambiguous. The germline gives CDR1 SGHRS, CDR2 YFSETQ. V lost 3 bases to trimming and J lost 2 bases, with 9 bases between them. This CDR3 is 14 amino acids long. The CDR3 reads CASSYGTAGNTIYF. CDR3 DNA sequence: TGCGCCAGCAGCTATGGAACAGCTGGAAACACCATATATTTT.

The chain links TRBV2 to TRBJ1-1, with TRBD1 as a possible D gene (5 bases). Germline V gene lookup returns CDR1 SNHLY and CDR2 FYNNEI. The CDR3 runs 13 residues. Trimming cost V 10 bases and J 5 bases, with 17 bases left between them. DNA for the CDR3: TGTGCCACACGCCAGGGCACGTTAACTGAAGCTTTCTTT. Translated: CATRQGTLTEAFF.